A single sample gave rise to the 7 T cell receptor beta chains below, sequenced in a study of T cell responses to AZD1222 COVID-19 vaccine. Sequenced by immunoSEQ multiplex PCR; TCRdb stores in-frame clones only, minus some. Of approximately 97,000 clones in the sample, roughly 84% are singletons; the top ten hold about a sixth. The sample consisted of peripheral blood, taken on day 0 of AZD1222 vaccination. The receptors come from an adult in good health.

The J gene is TRBJ1-5, the V gene TRBV6-2 or TRBV6-3; 10 nucleotides agree with TRBD1. The CDR3 runs 18 residues. Germline CDR1 reads MNHEY; CDR2 reads SVGEGT. Germline trimming cut 2 bases from V and 4 bases from J; bases unmatched to any gene: 11. The chain's CDR3 is CASSYRSATGGINQPQHF. The CDR3 DNA is TGTGCCAGCAGTTACCGATCGGCGACAGGGGGCATTAATCAGCCCCAGCATTTT.

The J gene is TRBJ1-5, the V gene TRBV18; 8 nucleotides agree with TRBD1. The CDR3 covers 15 residues. The junction had 6 bases not matched to a gene; V was cut back by 3 bases and J by 5 bases. CDR1 is KGHSH and CDR2 is LQKENI in the germline V gene. CDR3 loop: CASSPPQGADQPQHF. CDR3 nucleotide sequence: TGTGCCAGCTCACCCCCTCAGGGGGCAGATCAGCCCCAGCATTTT.

V and J are TRBV13 and TRBJ1-1; TRBD1 agrees at 7 bases. The CDR3 runs to 14 residues. From germline, CDR1 is PRHDT and CDR2 FYEKMQ (reference sequence). After removal of 8 bases from V and 0 bases from J, the junction contained 6 bases not matched to a gene. CDR3 coding DNA: TGTGCCAGCCGACGGGGACAGATGAACACTGAAGCTTTCTTT. It yields the protein CASRRGQMNTEAFF.

The count of this clone is one. CDR3 sequence reads: CASSGYSNQPQHF. The CDR3 DNA sequence: TGTGCCAGCAGTGGCTATAGCAATCAGCCCCAGCATTTT. The J gene is TRBJ1-5, the V gene TRBV6-6; D call uncertain. Between the trimmed V and J ends, which lost 5 bases and 0 bases, there was a span of 5 bases. CDR3 length: 13 residues. Germline V lookup: CDR1 MNHNY, CDR2 SVGAGI (reference sequence).

The chain uses TRBV18 and TRBJ2-5; 10 nucleotides agree with TRBD2. Germline V gene lookup returns CDR1 KGHSH and CDR2 LQKENI. This CDR3 contains 14 residues. J was trimmed by 2 bases and V by 3 bases; bases with no gene match: 0. The DNA for the CDR3 is TGTGCCAGCTCACCGGGACTAGCGCAAGAGACCCAGTACTTC. Amino acids: CASSPGLAQETQYF.

CDR3 DNA sequence: TGTGCCAGTAAGGACGGGGATAGCAATCAGCCCCAGCATTTT. It specifies CASKDGDSNQPQHF. The V gene is TRBV19, the J gene TRBJ1-5; no firm D call. V lost 7 bases, J lost 0 bases, and 10 bases lay in between. The germline gives CDR1 LNHDA, CDR2 SQIVND (reference sequence). This CDR3 region has 14 residues.

The rearrangement joins TRBV2 to TRBJ2-1; D not certain. This CDR3 region has 11 residues. The V gene lost 7 bases and the J gene lost 6 bases, with 7 bases spanning the gap. Germline CDR1 SNHLY, CDR2 FYNNEI. CDR3 nucleotides: TGTGCCAGCACTGGGCTCAATGAGCAGTTCTTC. This encodes CASTGLNEQFF.